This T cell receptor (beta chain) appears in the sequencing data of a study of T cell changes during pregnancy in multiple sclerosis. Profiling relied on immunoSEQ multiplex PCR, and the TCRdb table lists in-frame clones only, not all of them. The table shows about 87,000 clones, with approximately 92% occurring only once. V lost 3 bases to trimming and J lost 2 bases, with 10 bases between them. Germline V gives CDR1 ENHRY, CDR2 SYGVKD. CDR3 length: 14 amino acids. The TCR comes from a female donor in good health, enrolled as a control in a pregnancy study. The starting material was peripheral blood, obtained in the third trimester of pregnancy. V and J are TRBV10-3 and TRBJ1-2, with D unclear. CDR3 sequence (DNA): TGTGCCATCAGTGAAATCAGAGGGAACTATGGCTACACCTTC. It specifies CAISEIRGNYGYTF.